The T cell receptor beta chain under discussion was sequenced for a study of post-analysis software for immune sequencing data (dated by TCRdb to the mid-2010s). For the wider study: Recorded disease courses included relapsing-remitting, secondary progressive and progressive-relapsing multiple sclerosis, with some patients lacking subtype annotation. The patient repertoires were set against under 12 previously published healthy control repertoires from donors whose ages ranged from about 6 to 25 years. A subset of samples was prepared in parallel using single-end sample barcoding, then pooled and co-amplified after Illumina adapter ligation.

On this clonotype: No cognate antigen has been identified for it. It has no much larger one-base neighbor in the sample; base qualities were not kept.

Libraries were prepared through PCR. Sequencing instrument: Illumina HiSeq 2500. Unique molecular identifiers were incorporated into TCR beta cDNA libraries to reduce PCR and sequencing biases. Approximately 500,000 cDNA molecules were obtained per 1 to 10 million input T cells, so each molecule approximated one T cell. The patient libraries were prepared and sequenced with the same protocol used for the earlier healthy control dataset. Samples belonging to the same batch were prepared together, multiplexed and sequenced on a shared HiSeq lane. On the study's bioinformatics: Raw barcoded reads were processed with MIGEC, and single-read molecular identifier groups were discarded before consensus assembly and CDR3 extraction. VDJtools was used for post-analysis of the clonotype tables, with diversity normalized by down-sampling every dataset to the smallest sample size. Repertoire overlap clustering matched CDR3 amino acid but not nucleotide sequences to correct batch-related cross-sample contamination. TCRdb trimmed the raw reads at Q25, called clones with MiXCR and kept productive beta chains. Entries are consolidated by CDR3 protein sequence, retaining the most common genes and DNA. In this record, the V and J calls reflect TCRdb's handling and not the investigators' own analysis. This sample lists a few hundred thousand distinct CDR3 sequences; 30% to 40% were detected once. The top ten clones comprise 7.6% of the sample.

Reading from cysteine to phenylalanine, the CDR3 counts 13 amino acids. Just CDR3 DNA is preserved here, 39 bases in frame from base 1. CDR1 WSHSY and CDR2 SAAADI were looked up in the germline V gene. For this chain, trimming is 8 bases at the V end and 5 bases at the J end, and the number of junction bases without a gene match is 2. Study-wide findings and limitations: Significantly higher frequencies in patients than in controls were found for several TRBV segments, including TRBV5-6, TRBV5-1 and TRBV20-1. The multiple sclerosis patient group was slightly younger than the control group. Significantly lower normalized Chao1 diversity was found in multiple sclerosis patients than in controls, suggesting substantial peripheral T-cell clonal expansion. Direct clustering with F measure showed strong co-clustering of samples prepared in the same batch, prompting a batch-effect correction.

TCR beta repertoires were profiled from peripheral blood of 10 to 15 young patients with multiple sclerosis to demonstrate the VDJtools post-analysis software. The multiple sclerosis patients were children and adolescents ranging in age from roughly 6 to 16 years. The sequence is built from TRBV10-2 and TRBJ2-1; TRBD2 agrees with 11 junctional bases. Sequenced sample: blood. This sequence originates from a girl aged 2 to 10 with multiple sclerosis. The DNA sequence is given as TGCGCCAGCCGGGGACTAGCGGACAATGAGCAGTTCTTC. Translated, this gives CASRGLADNEQFF.